This record covers a single T cell receptor beta chain. The sample is drawn from a study of blood T cell repertoires in COVID-19. Background on the study: Acute and convalescent COVID-19 samples came from the United States, Italy and Spain. PBMCs, B-cell-depleted T cells, or T cells were the source of the cDNA or gDNA that made up the material.

The germline V gene encodes CDR1 MNHNY and CDR2 SVGAGI (reference sequence). With V trimmed by 8 bases and J by 4 bases, 9 bases remained unmatched. This CDR3 has 14 residues. Authors' processing steps: Reference gene primer amplification in the assay estimated nucleated cell counts. The method was immunoSEQ multiplex PCR; TCRdb's version includes in-frame clones alone and lacks a portion of them. Clonal size and the V and J genes are those of that table, whereas D and trimming came from the DNA. The sample consists of around 220,000 clones, 80% to 90% of them appearing once. This receptor was obtained from a man aged 30 to 39 with active or convalescent COVID-19. The V call is TRBV6-6, the J call TRBJ2-7; 9 bases are shared with TRBD1. Material for sequencing was peripheral blood. Here the CDR3 DNA reads TGTGCCAGCGGGGACAGGGAAGTAACGTACGAGCAGTACTTC. This encodes CASGDREVTYEQYF.